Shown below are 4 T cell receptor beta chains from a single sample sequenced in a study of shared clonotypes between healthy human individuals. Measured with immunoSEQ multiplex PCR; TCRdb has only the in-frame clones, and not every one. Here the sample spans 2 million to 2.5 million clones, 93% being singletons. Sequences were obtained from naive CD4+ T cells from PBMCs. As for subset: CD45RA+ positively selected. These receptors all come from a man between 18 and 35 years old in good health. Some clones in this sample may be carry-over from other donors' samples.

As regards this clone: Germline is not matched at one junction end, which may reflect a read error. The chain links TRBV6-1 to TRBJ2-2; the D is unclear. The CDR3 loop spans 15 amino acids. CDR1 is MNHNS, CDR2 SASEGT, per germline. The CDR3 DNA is TGTGCCGGCAGTCTCTCCTACTGGAACACCGGGGAGCTGTTTTTT. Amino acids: CAGSLSYWNTGELFF.

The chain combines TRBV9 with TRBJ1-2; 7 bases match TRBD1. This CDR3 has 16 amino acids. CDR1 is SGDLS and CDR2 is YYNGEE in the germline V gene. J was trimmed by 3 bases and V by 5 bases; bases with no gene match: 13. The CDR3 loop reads CASRGEGAGADYGYTF. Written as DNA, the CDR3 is TGTGCCAGCAGAGGGGAGGGGGCAGGGGCAGACTATGGCTACACCTTC.

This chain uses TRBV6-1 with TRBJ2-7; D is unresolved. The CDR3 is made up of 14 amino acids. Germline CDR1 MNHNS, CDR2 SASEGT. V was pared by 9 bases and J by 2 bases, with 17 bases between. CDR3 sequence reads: CASQGQAKAYEQYF. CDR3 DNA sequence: TGTGCCAGTCAAGGGCAGGCCAAAGCCTACGAGCAGTACTTC.

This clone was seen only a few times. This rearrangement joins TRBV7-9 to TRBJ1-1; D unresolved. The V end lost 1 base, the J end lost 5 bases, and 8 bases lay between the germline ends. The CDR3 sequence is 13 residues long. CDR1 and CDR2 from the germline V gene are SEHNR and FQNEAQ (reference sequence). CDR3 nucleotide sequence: TGTGCCAGCAGCTTAGTCAGAGAGACTGAAGCTTTCTTT. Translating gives CASSLVRETEAFF.